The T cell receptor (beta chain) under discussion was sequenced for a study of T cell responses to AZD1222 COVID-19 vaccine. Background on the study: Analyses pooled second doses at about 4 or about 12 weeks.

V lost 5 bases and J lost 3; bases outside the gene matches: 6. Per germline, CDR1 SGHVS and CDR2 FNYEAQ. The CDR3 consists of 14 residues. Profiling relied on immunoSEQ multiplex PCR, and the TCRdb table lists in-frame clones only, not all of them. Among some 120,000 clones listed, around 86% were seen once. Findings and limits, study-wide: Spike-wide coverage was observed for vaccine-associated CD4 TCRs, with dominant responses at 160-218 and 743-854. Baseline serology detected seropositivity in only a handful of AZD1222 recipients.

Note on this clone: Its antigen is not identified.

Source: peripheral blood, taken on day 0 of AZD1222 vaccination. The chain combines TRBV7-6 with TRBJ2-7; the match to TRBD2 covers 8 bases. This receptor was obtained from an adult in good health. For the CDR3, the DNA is TGTGCCAGCAGCCCCGGGGGGGGCGGCTACGAGCAGTACTTC. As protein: CASSPGGGGYEQYF.